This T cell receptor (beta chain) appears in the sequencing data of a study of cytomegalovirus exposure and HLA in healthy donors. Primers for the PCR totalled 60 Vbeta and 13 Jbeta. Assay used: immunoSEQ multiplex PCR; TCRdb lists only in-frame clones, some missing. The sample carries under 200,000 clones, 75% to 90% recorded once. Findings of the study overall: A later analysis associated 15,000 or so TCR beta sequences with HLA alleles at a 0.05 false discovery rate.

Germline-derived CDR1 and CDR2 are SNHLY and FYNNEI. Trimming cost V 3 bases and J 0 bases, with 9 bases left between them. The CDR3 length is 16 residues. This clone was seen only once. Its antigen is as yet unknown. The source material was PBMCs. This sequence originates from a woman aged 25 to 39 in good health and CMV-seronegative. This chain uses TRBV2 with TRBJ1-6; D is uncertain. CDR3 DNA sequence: TGTGCCAGCAGTGAGCCAGCTAGCTCCTATAATTCACCCCTCCACTTT. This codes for CASSEPASSYNSPLHF.